Listed below are T cell receptor beta chains from one sample, sequenced in a study of T cell responses to AZD1222 COVID-19 vaccine. Sequencing used immunoSEQ multiplex PCR; TCRdb keeps in-frame clones, though not all of them. Here the sample spans about 150,000 clones, around 88% being singletons. The sample in question was peripheral blood, obtained on day 0 of MenACWY control vaccination. The receptors stem from an adult in good health. CDR3s include the opening cysteine and the closing phenylalanine or tryptophan. A D gene is named only where the DNA matches it firmly. For some rows the clone size is stated as once, few or many, or as a class when expanded; others skip it.

j_gene	v_gene	d_gene	abundance	CDR3aa	CDR3nt
TRBJ1-3	TRBV19	.	.	CASSIDSEYYGNTIYF	TGTGCCAGTAGTATAGATTCGGAGTATTACGGAAACACCATATATTTT
TRBJ2-7	TRBV30	.	.	CAWSRQSGQYF	TGTGCCTGGAGCAGACAGTCCGGGCAGTACTTC
TRBJ2-7	TRBV5-6	.	once	CASSLGGGKQYF	TGTGCCAGCAGCTTGGGAGGTGGTAAGCAGTACTTC
TRBJ2-7	TRBV28	TRBD1	.	CASSLWGQGDHEQYF	TGTGCCAGCAGTTTATGGGGACAGGGGGACCACGAGCAGTACTTC
TRBJ2-4	TRBV2	TRBD2	.	CASRSGVAKNIQYF	TGTGCCAGCAGGAGCGGGGTAGCCAAAAACATTCAGTACTTC
TRBJ2-7	TRBV29-1	.	.	CSVSGRSEGEQYF	TGCAGCGTTTCAGGCAGATCTGAGGGGGAGCAGTACTTC
TRBJ1-2	TRBV5-1	.	.	CASSLGEGSYGYTF	TGCGCCAGCAGCTTGGGGGAAGGTAGCTATGGCTACACCTTC
TRBJ2-2	TRBV7-9	.	.	CASSLIVRAPGELFF	TGTGCCAGCAGCTTAATTGTGAGGGCCCCCGGGGAGCTGTTTTTT
TRBJ1-6	TRBV7-9	.	.	CASSWGTRLNVYNSPLHF	TGTGCCAGCAGCTGGGGGACAAGACTCAATGTTTATAATTCACCCCTCCACTTT
TRBJ1-1	TRBV9	.	.	CASSVRASGTEAFF	TGTGCCAGCAGCGTCCGGGCCTCGGGGACTGAAGCTTTCTTT
TRBJ2-7	TRBV28	.	.	CASSSVATLYEQYF	TGTGCCAGCAGTAGTGTAGCGACCTTATACGAGCAGTACTTC
TRBJ2-7	TRBV5-1	TRBD1	.	CASSGGTGDHEQYF	TGCGCCAGCAGCGGAGGGACAGGGGACCACGAGCAGTACTTC
TRBJ1-5	TRBV6-6	.	.	CASSYGGYSNQPQHF	TGTGCCAGCAGTTACGGCGGATATAGCAATCAGCCCCAGCATTTT
TRBJ1-2	TRBV11-1	.	.	CASSPPSGELYGYTF	TGTGCCAGCAGCCCCCCATCAGGGGAACTCTATGGCTACACCTTC
TRBJ2-1	TRBV27	.	.	CASNLADSSYNEQFF	TGTGCCAGCAATTTAGCGGACAGCTCCTACAATGAGCAGTTCTTC
TRBJ2-5	TRBV28	.	.	CASSFTYRTGAFQYF	TGTGCCAGCAGTTTTACCTACCGGACCGGGGCGTTCCAGTACTTC
TRBJ2-7	TRBV6-2/TRBV6-3	.	.	CASSYSRYEQYF	TGTGCCAGCAGTTACTCGAGGTACGAGCAGTACTTC
TRBJ1-1	TRBV18	.	.	CASSLQANTEAFF	TGTGCCAGCTCACTACAGGCGAACACTGAAGCTTTCTTT
TRBJ1-1	TRBV12-3/TRBV12-4	.	.	CASSLYSGTEAFF	TGTGCCAGCAGTTTGTACTCCGGGACAGAAGCTTTCTTT
TRBJ2-1	TRBV4-3	.	.	CASSGGPGLRGEQFF	TGCGCCAGCAGCGGGGGGCCCGGACTGCGGGGTGAGCAGTTCTTC
TRBJ2-7	TRBV30	TRBD2	.	CAWSVRAGGPWRYF	TGTGCCTGGAGTGTAAGAGCGGGAGGGCCCTGGCGGTACTTC
TRBJ1-2	TRBV6-5	.	once	CASSYADYYGYTF	TGTGCCAGCAGTTACGCGGACTACTATGGCTACACCTTC
TRBJ2-7	TRBV10-3	TRBD1	.	CAIRGTGESYEQYF	TGTGCCATCAGGGGGACAGGGGAATCCTACGAGCAGTACTTC
TRBJ2-3	TRBV24-1	TRBD1	.	CATSDPLRGQRTDTQYF	TGTGCCACCAGTGATCCTCTCCGGGGACAGCGCACAGATACGCAGTATTTT
TRBJ2-5	TRBV6-1	TRBD1	.	CASSEPWDRQTQYF	TGTGCCAGCAGTGAACCTTGGGACAGACAGACCCAGTACTTC
TRBJ1-6	TRBV9	TRBD1	.	CASSAPQGANSPLHF	TGTGCCAGCAGCGCGCCACAGGGGGCCAATTCACCCCTCCACTTT
TRBJ1-1	TRBV6-2/TRBV6-3	.	.	CASSHRREATEAFF	TGTGCCAGCAGCCACCGCAGGGAGGCCACTGAAGCTTTCTTT
TRBJ2-5	TRBV7-9	.	.	CASSFDPLYQETQYF	TGTGCCAGCAGCTTCGACCCCCTGTACCAAGAGACCCAGTACTTC
TRBJ2-7	TRBV6-1	.	.	CASSEAPWASYEQYF	TGTGCCAGCAGTGAAGCGCCCTGGGCCTCCTACGAGCAGTACTTC
TRBJ2-1	TRBV6-1	TRBD1	.	CASSEDRGFYNEQFF	TGTGCCAGCAGTGAGGACAGGGGGTTCTACAATGAGCAGTTCTTC